Listed here are 23 T cell receptor beta chains from one sample, sequenced in a study of T cells in Graves' hyperthyroidism and ophthalmopathy. It was RNA transcripts that yielded the amplified TCR beta CDR3 regions. TCR CDR3 regions were first amplified by RT-PCR with HTBI primers. Using its own MiXCR run on the multiplex PCR reads, TCRdb lists one record per CDR3 protein. The table records 550,000 to 850,000 distinct CDR3 sequences, 15% to 20% of them present only once. Sequenced: blood. The receptors were sampled from a woman aged 50 to 60 with Graves' hyperthyroidism that later progressed to Graves' ophthalmopathy.

In this sample, this clonotype turned up many times. This sequence joins TRBV7-2 and TRBJ2-2; D is perhaps TRBD1 or TRBD2 (5 bases each). Trimming pared 1 base from V and 5 bases from J, leaving 11 bases between. CDR3 length: 15 amino acids. CDR1 is SGHTA, CDR2 FQGNSA, per germline. The CDR3 region has the DNA TGTGCCAGCAGCTTAGATCCGGGGCGTACCGGGGAGCTGTTTTTT. It is translated as CASSLDPGRTGELFF.

The V call is TRBV19, the J call TRBJ1-6; D not certain. Germline V lookup: CDR1 LNHDA, CDR2 SQIVND (reference sequence). The V end was cut by 3 bases, the J end by 10 bases, with 22 bases between. The CDR3 has 17 amino acids. The CDR3 DNA reads as TGTGCCAGTAGTATTCCGGCCAAGTCTGTCTGGCCCTCACCCCTCCACTTT. Translated: CASSIPAKSVWPSPLHF.

The genes are TRBV11-2 and TRBJ1-1; D is undetermined. Germline lookup yields CDR1 SGHAT and CDR2 FQNNGV. The CDR3 totals 14 residues. The ends were cut back, 5 bases at V and 0 bases at J, with 10 bases in the middle. CDR3 sequence reads: CASSPYLMNTEAFF. For the CDR3, the DNA is TGTGCCAGCAGCCCGTATTTGATGAACACTGAAGCTTTCTTT.

The rearrangement links TRBV6-5 to TRBJ2-2; D possibly uses TRBD1 or TRBD2 (6 bases each). The CDR3 contains 17 residues. V lost 0 bases and J lost 5, with 16 bases in between. Germline CDR1 and CDR2: MNHEY and SVGAGI. The CDR3 DNA sequence: TGTGCCAGCAGTTACTCGATCCGGGGGCCGAGGACCGGGGAGCTGTTTTTT. Residues: CASSYSIRGPRTGELFF.

This clonotype was counted a few times. The J gene is TRBJ2-2, the V gene TRBV29-1; TRBD1 agrees at 8 bases. There are 13 residues in the CDR3. The trim removed 3 bases at V and 6 bases at J, leaving 3 bases unmatched. Germline V gene lookup returns CDR1 SQVTM and CDR2 ANQGSEA. CDR3 sequence: CSVDSTGAGELFF. DNA of the CDR3: TGCAGCGTTGACTCGACAGGGGCCGGGGAGCTGTTTTTT.

This chain joins TRBV3-1 and TRBJ1-6, with D possibly TRBD1 on 6 matching bases. The CDR3 runs to 15 residues. Germline V gene data show CDR1 as LGHDT and CDR2 as YNNKEL (reference sequence). Trimming pared 4 bases from V and 10 bases from J, leaving 17 bases between. The CDR3: CASSPFGGEGSPLHF. In nucleotides, the CDR3 is TGTGCCAGCAGCCCCTTCGGGGGCGAGGGATCACCCCTCCACTTT. Full variable domain (outside the CDR3, taken from reference TRBV3-1 and TRBJ1-6): DTAVSQTPKYLVTQMGNDKSIKCEQNLGHDTMYWYKQDSKKFLKIMFSYNNKELIINETVPNRFSPKSPDKAHLNLHINSLELGDSAVYFCASSPFGGEGSPLHFGNGTRLTVT.

Only one count was recorded for this clonotype. V usage is TRBV4-1 and J usage is TRBJ2-7; 8 bases line up with TRBD2. CDR3 length equals 15 residues. CDR1 MGHRA and CDR2 YSYEKL come from the germline V gene. The J segment lost 0 bases and the V segment lost 3 bases, leaving 4 bases of the junction unmatched. CDR3 protein: CASSQTGGSSYEQYF. CDR3 nucleotides: TGCGCCAGCAGCCAGACGGGGGGGAGCTCCTACGAGCAGTACTTC.

The chain joins TRBV10-3 to TRBJ1-2; D call uncertain. From germline, CDR1 is ENHRY and CDR2 SYGVKD. Trimming pared 11 bases from V and 2 bases from J, leaving 15 bases between. The CDR3 extends over 13 amino acids. The CDR3: CASEAGLNYGYTF. CDR3 DNA: TGTGCCTCCGAGGCGGGCCTGAACTATGGCTACACCTTC.

This chain connects TRBV19 to TRBJ2-3; perhaps TRBD2 as D (7 bases). Trimming pared 5 bases from V and 3 bases from J, leaving 15 bases between. The germline CDR1 and CDR2 sequences are LNHDA and SQIVND (reference sequence). CDR3 length equals 15 residues. This chain's CDR3 is CASSEGGVMTDTQYF. CDR3 in DNA: TGTGCCAGTAGTGAGGGGGGGGTGATGACAGATACGCAGTATTTT.

This clonotype has a count of ten or more. The chain has TRBV5-1 and TRBJ1-1; D is unresolved. The CDR3 is 14 amino acids. V lost 2 bases, J lost 0 bases, and 8 bases lay in between. From germline, CDR1 is SGHRS and CDR2 YFSETQ. DNA of the CDR3: TGCGCCAGCAGCTTCACGGCCATGAACACTGAAGCTTTCTTT. Its translation is CASSFTAMNTEAFF.

This clonotype was seen at least ten times. The chain links TRBV5-1 to TRBJ2-3; D may be TRBD1 (7 bases). The germline CDR1 and CDR2 sequences are SGHRS and YFSETQ. The V end lost 0 bases, the J end lost 4 bases, and 18 bases lay between the germline ends. CDR3 length: 17 residues. As DNA, the CDR3 is TGCGCCAGCAGCTTGGTGAGCCGGGACAGCGGGCCAGATACGCAGTATTTT. Its translation is CASSLVSRDSGPDTQYF.

The chain carries TRBV25-1 and TRBJ1-4; TRBD1 is a possible D gene (6 bases). The CDR3 covers 16 residues. V was cut by 4 bases and J by 0 bases, with 12 bases left in between. CDR1 is MGHDK and CDR2 is SYGVNS in the germline V gene. The CDR3 sequence is CASSVGTHATNEKLFF. In DNA, the CDR3 is TGTGCCAGCAGTGTGGGGACACATGCAACTAATGAAAAACTGTTTTTT.

The table lists this clonotype with a few counts. The DNA of the CDR3 is TGTGCCAGCAGTAAGGTCCCCTATGGCTACACCTTC. It encodes CASSKVPYGYTF. V gene TRBV6-1 combines with J gene TRBJ1-2; D is uncertain. V was trimmed by 5 bases and J by 4 bases, leaving 8 bases between them. The CDR3 is 12 amino acids. Germline loops: CDR1 MNHNS, CDR2 SASEGT.

This clonotype was counted at least ten times. This chain joins TRBV3-1 and TRBJ2-2; possible D gene TRBD2, 6 bases. Trimming took off 6 bases at V and 5 bases at J, with 16 bases between the two ends. CDR3 length: 15 amino acids. The germline CDR1 and CDR2 sequences are LGHDT and YNNKEL (reference sequence). The CDR3 DNA reads TGTGCCAGCAGGCGTCTAGCGTTCGGTACCGGGGAGCTGTTTTTT. This gives the protein CASRRLAFGTGELFF. The full variable domain, its missing parts supplied by reference TRBV3-1 and TRBJ2-2, is DTAVSQTPKYLVTQMGNDKSIKCEQNLGHDTMYWYKQDSKKFLKIMFSYNNKELIINETVPNRFSPKSPDKAHLNLHINSLELGDSAVYFCASRRLAFGTGELFFGEGSRLTVL.

There are a few counts of this clonotype. This chain links TRBV10-3 with TRBJ2-7, with TRBD1 as a possible D gene (5 bases). V was trimmed by 4 bases and J by 0 bases, leaving 16 bases between them. CDR1 and CDR2 (germline): ENHRY, SYGVKD. The CDR3 consists of 16 residues. CDR3: CAISVSSTATSYEQYF. The CDR3 region has the DNA TGTGCCATCAGTGTTAGCTCGACAGCCACCTCCTACGAGCAGTACTTC.

The sample holds a few counts of this clonotype. The rearrangement joins TRBV14 to TRBJ1-4; D is uncertain. Germline values: CDR1 SGHDN, CDR2 FVKESK. The length of the CDR3 is 15 residues. Between the trimmed V and J ends, which lost 2 bases and 8 bases, there was a span of 15 bases. CDR3 sequence reads: CASSQSHRLDEKLFF. In DNA, the CDR3 is TGTGCCAGCAGCCAAAGCCACAGACTAGACGAAAAACTGTTTTTT. The whole variable domain, filled in from reference TRBV14 and TRBJ1-4, reads EAGVTQFPSHSVIEKGQTVTLRCDPISGHDNLYWYRRVMGKEIKFLLHFVKESKQDESGMPNNRFLAERTGGTYSTLKVQPAELEDSGVYFCASSQSHRLDEKLFFGSGTQLSVL.

This clonotype appeared many times. The chain combines TRBV18 with TRBJ1-4; D might be TRBD1 (6 bases). The CDR3 sequence is 14 residues long. From germline, CDR1 is KGHSH and CDR2 LQKENI. Trimming left V 5 bases short and J 3 bases short, with 10 bases between. CDR3 amino acids: CASSAGAPNEKLFF. The CDR3 DNA reads TGTGCCAGCTCAGCGGGGGCGCCTAATGAAAAACTGTTTTTT.

CDR3 in amino acids: CASSQGGQYQPQHF. The CDR3 DNA follows: TGTGCCAGCAGCCAGGGGGGGCAGTATCAGCCCCAGCATTTT. The rearrangement joins TRBV7-9 to TRBJ1-5, with 7 bases lining up with TRBD1. Germline CDR1 is SEHNR and CDR2 is FQNEAQ (reference sequence). Trimming cost V 5 bases and J 5 bases; bases outside gene matches: 6. This CDR3 is built from 14 residues. The variable domain in full, completed from reference TRBV7-9 and TRBJ1-5, reads DTGVSQNPRHKITKRGQNVTFRCDPISEHNRLYWYRQTLGQGPEFLTYFQNEAQLEKSRLLSDRFSAERPKGSFSTLEIQRTEQGDSAMYLCASSQGGQYQPQHFGDGTRLSIL.

Many counts were recorded for this clonotype. The V call is TRBV3-1, the J call TRBJ2-7, with a tentative D call TRBD2 (6 bases). The V end lost 0 bases, the J end lost 4 bases, and 10 bases lay between the germline ends. There are 14 residues in the CDR3. Germline CDR1 LGHDT, CDR2 YNNKEL (reference sequence). In DNA form, the CDR3 reads TGTGCCAGCAGCCAAGAGGGGGGATCGTACGAGCAGTACTTC. Translation gives CASSQEGGSYEQYF.

Remarks on this clonotype: A single base separates this from a much larger clone, so it may be a read error. The rearrangement links TRBV3-1 to TRBJ1-1, with D possibly being TRBD1 (6 bases). The CDR3 is 15 amino acids. CDR1 LGHDT and CDR2 YNNKEL come from the germline V gene (reference sequence). CDR3 bases: TGTGCCAGCAGCCAAGAAACCGAAGGGGGGACTGGAGCTTTCTTT. Translated, it gives CASSQETEGGTGAFF.

This clonotype was detected many times. The CDR3 DNA reads TGTGCCAGCAGCATCGACAGGGGCAATCAGCCCCAGCATTTT. This sequence encodes CASSIDRGNQPQHF. V is TRBV11-2 and J is TRBJ1-5; TRBD1 matches at 7 bases. The CDR3 runs 14 residues. Germline trimming cut 5 bases from V and 2 bases from J; bases unmatched to any gene: 3. The germline V gene has CDR1 SGHAT and CDR2 FQNNGV.

This clonotype was seen more than once but under ten times. The chain is built from TRBV12-3 or TRBV12-4 and TRBJ2-7, with D unclear. This CDR3 contains 12 residues. Deletions cut 7 bases from V and 1 base from J, with 8 bases between. DNA of the CDR3: TGTGCCAGCACCTACAGTTCCTACGAGCAGTACTTC. The encoded protein is CASTYSSYEQYF.

This chain joins TRBV5-4 and TRBJ2-1; D uncertain. From germline, CDR1 is SGHNT and CDR2 YYREEE (reference sequence). The CDR3 consists of 13 residues. Between the trimmed V and J ends, which lost 0 bases and 8 bases, there was a span of 9 bases. This CDR3 reads CASSLEANYEQFF. The CDR3 DNA reads TGTGCCAGCAGCTTGGAGGCTAATTATGAGCAGTTCTTC.